This entry lists 17 T cell receptor beta chains sequenced from one sample in a study of beta chain features in type 1 diabetes. Overall study findings and caveats: Among all four CD4+ subsets, Type 1 diabetes patients had TCRB CDR3s that were moderately but significantly shorter.

The authors reverse transcribed all of the isolated RNA, so sequencing captured expressed TCRB transcripts. The protocol was immunoSEQ multiplex PCR, while the TCRdb copy is restricted to in-frame clones and leaves out a portion. Among around 250,000 clones listed, 20% were seen once. Antigens of these TCRs are unknown. Source material: naive CD4+ T cells from blood. Every receptor here comes from a woman in her thirties or forties with type 1 diabetes.

This clone was seen a handful of times. CDR3: CASSLGQGARSPLHF. The CDR3, as DNA: TGTGCCAGCAGCTTGGGGCAGGGGGCGCGTTCACCCCTCCACTTT. V gene TRBV5-4 combines with J gene TRBJ1-6; the match to TRBD1 covers 8 bases. Per the germline V gene, CDR1 is SGHNT and CDR2 is YYREEE (reference sequence). The V segment lost 0 bases and the J segment 9 bases; nucleotides outside the gene matches: 5. This CDR3 spans 15 amino acids.

This chain joins TRBV4-1 and TRBJ2-7; 8 nucleotides agree with TRBD1. This CDR3 comprises 16 residues. Germline loops: CDR1 MGHRA, CDR2 YSYEKL. The V segment lost 3 bases and the J segment 0 bases; nucleotides outside the gene matches: 7. The CDR3, as DNA: TGCGCCAGCAGCCACCCCCCGGGACAGGCCTCCTACGAGCAGTACTTC. Translated, it gives CASSHPPGQASYEQYF.

This clone came up once. The chain is built from TRBV6-5 and TRBJ1-2, with D perhaps matching TRBD1 (5 bases). Trimming shortened V by 6 bases and J by 4 bases, and 12 bases separated the two germline ends. The V gene's germline CDR1 is MNHEY and CDR2 SVGAGI. The CDR3 spans 13 residues. Here the CDR3 DNA reads TGTGCCAGCAGCGTGGGGCCATCCTATGGCTACACCTTC. Translated, it gives CASSVGPSYGYTF.

In this sample, this clone turned up a few times. The chain employs TRBV30 and TRBJ2-2; 7 nucleotides match TRBD1. The CDR3 has 15 amino acids. CDR1 and CDR2 (germline): GTSNPN, SVGIG (reference sequence). Trimming took 0 bases from V and 7 from J; bases not matched to a gene: 8. Here the CDR3 DNA reads TGTGCCTGGAGTGTACTGCAGGGGGTTGACGGGGAGCTGTTTTTT. The encoded protein is CAWSVLQGVDGELFF.

The chain couples TRBV18 to TRBJ1-1; no clear D. CDR3 length: 13 amino acids. Germline assignment: CDR1 KGHSH and CDR2 LQKENI. V lost 6 bases to trimming and J lost 5 bases, with 13 bases between them. CDR3 residues: CASSPFRGTEAFF. CDR3 nucleotide sequence: TGTGCCAGCTCGCCCTTCCGGGGTACTGAAGCTTTCTTT.

This clone was seen a few times. This chain connects TRBV19 to TRBJ1-6; D gene unclear. CDR3 length equals 13 residues. V lost 6 bases to trimming and J lost 8 bases, with 11 bases between them. The germline gives CDR1 LNHDA, CDR2 SQIVND (reference sequence). This CDR3 reads CASREDEDSPLHF. In DNA form, the CDR3 reads TGTGCCAGTAGGGAGGATGAGGATTCACCCCTCCACTTT.

V usage is TRBV2 and J usage is TRBJ2-1; 9 bases are a match to TRBD2. CDR3 length equals 17 residues. Germline assignment: CDR1 SNHLY and CDR2 FYNNEI. The ends lost 4 bases at V and 2 bases at J; junction bases unmatched: 9. CDR3 sequence: CASSVFSGRSAYNEQFF. The CDR3 DNA sequence: TGTGCCAGCAGTGTTTTTAGCGGGAGATCGGCCTACAATGAGCAGTTCTTC. The complete variable domain, with remaining parts taken from reference TRBV2 and TRBJ2-1, reads EPEVTQTPSHQVTQMGQEVILRCVPISNHLYFYWYRQILGQKVEFLVSFYNNEISEKSEIFDDQFSVERPDGSNFTLKIRSTKLEDSAMYFCASSVFSGRSAYNEQFFGPGTRLTVL.

The chain joins TRBV7-2 to TRBJ1-2; 11 nucleotides align to TRBD1. The junction had 2 bases not matched to a gene; V was cut back by 4 bases and J by 4 bases. Germline-derived CDR1 and CDR2 are SGHTA and FQGNSA. The length of the CDR3 is 14 residues. DNA of the CDR3: TGTGCCAGCAGCTGGACAGGGGGCGGCTATGGCTACACCTTC. Its translation: CASSWTGGGYGYTF.

J is TRBJ1-2 and V is TRBV7-2; weak D call: TRBD1 (5 bases). The germline V and J ends were trimmed by 7 bases and 4 bases, with 19 bases remaining between them. CDR1 is SGHTA and CDR2 is FQGNSA in the germline V gene. The CDR3 length is 15 residues. In DNA form, the CDR3 reads TGTGCCAGCACCATCGCCGGCCAGGGCCCCTATGGCTACACCTTC. Translation gives CASTIAGQGPYGYTF.

The gene calls are TRBV27 and TRBJ1-2, with 8 positions matching TRBD1. V gave up 2 bases and J gave up 8 bases; unmatched junction bases: 7. Looked up from germline, CDR1 is MNHEY and CDR2 is SMNVEV (reference sequence). The CDR3 is 14 amino acids. Here the CDR3 reads CASSLNRGIEGYTF. Here the CDR3 DNA reads TGTGCCAGCAGTTTAAACAGGGGGATTGAAGGCTACACCTTC.

About this clone: The same CDR3 arises from other DNA sequences in this sample as well. The chain has TRBV18 and TRBJ1-1; D gene unclear. V was shortened by 6 bases and J by 1 base, with 9 bases between the two germline ends. From germline, CDR1 is KGHSH and CDR2 LQKENI. CDR3 length: 13 residues. CDR3 nucleotides: TGTGCCAGCTCGCGCACGGGGAACACTGAAGCTTTCTTT. Translating gives CASSRTGNTEAFF.

The chain carries TRBV6-5 and TRBJ2-7, with 7 bases fitting TRBD1. The ends lost 1 base at V and 5 bases at J; junction bases unmatched: 8. CDR3 length: 15 residues. Germline CDR1 MNHEY, CDR2 SVGAGI. This chain's CDR3 is CASSYLRQGDDEQYF. The CDR3 DNA sequence: TGTGCCAGCAGTTACTTGCGGCAGGGGGATGACGAGCAGTACTTC.

The CDR3 is CASSSPGQSGYTF. CDR3 coding DNA: TGTGCCAGCAGCTCCCCGGGACAGTCCGGCTACACCTTC. This rearrangement joins TRBV7-2 to TRBJ1-2; 7 bases align to TRBD1. Germline loops: CDR1 SGHTA, CDR2 FQGNSA. The CDR3 is made up of 13 amino acids. After removal of 4 bases from V and 8 bases from J, the junction contained 7 bases not matched to a gene.

This clone was picked up a small number of times. The chain carries TRBV7-2 and TRBJ2-5; 8 bases fit TRBD1. Germline CDR1 reads SGHTA; CDR2 reads FQGNSA. The trim removed 5 bases at V and 1 base at J, leaving 3 bases unmatched. This CDR3 is built from 14 residues. CDR3 sequence: CASSGDRTQETQYF. DNA for the CDR3: TGTGCCAGCAGCGGGGACAGGACCCAAGAGACCCAGTACTTC.

CDR3: CASRSGTGGWNQPQHF. The CDR3 DNA sequence: TGTGCCAGCAGGTCCGGGACAGGGGGCTGGAATCAGCCCCAGCATTTT. The chain couples TRBV2 to TRBJ1-5; the match to TRBD1 covers 12 bases. The CDR3 contains 16 residues. Germline CDR1 and CDR2: SNHLY and FYNNEI. Trimming at V came to 6 bases and at J to 4 bases, leaving 7 bases not matched to a gene.

CDR3 protein: CASSVGGGNRETQYF. The CDR3 region has the DNA TGTGCCAGCAGCGTAGGCGGGGGAAATAGGGAGACCCAGTACTTC. V is TRBV9 and J is TRBJ2-5; 7 bases line up with TRBD2. CDR1 SGDLS and CDR2 YYNGEE come from the germline V gene. After removal of 0 bases from V and 5 bases from J, the junction contained 7 bases not matched to a gene. The CDR3 runs 15 residues.

This clone appeared a few times. J is TRBJ2-5 and V is TRBV7-6; D is possibly TRBD1 (7 bases). The CDR3 sequence is 14 residues long. V lost 2 bases and J 4 bases, leaving 11 bases between the germline ends. Germline-derived CDR1 and CDR2 are SGHVS and FNYEAQ. The CDR3 loop is CASSLRQGGETQYF. The CDR3 DNA is TGTGCCAGCAGCTTAAGGCAGGGGGGAGAGACCCAGTACTTC.